This TCR beta chain was captured in a study of shared clonotypes between healthy human individuals. Sequencing was performed with immunoSEQ multiplex PCR; in TCRdb, only in-frame clones are kept and a portion is missing. The repertoire has about 2.4 million clones, roughly 93% of them found once; the top ten carry approximately 0.36%. Germline CDR1 reads SGHRS; CDR2 reads YFSETQ. The CDR3 consists of 15 residues. V was cut by 0 bases and J by 1 base, with 9 bases left in between. Notes on this clone: The same CDR3 can be traced to other DNA sequences in this sample.

Free of recent acute infections or vaccinations, the donors were healthy HIV-negative adults. The J gene is TRBJ2-3, the V gene TRBV5-1, with D possibly called TRBD1 or TRBD2 (5 bases each). Sequenced material: naive CD4+ T cells from PBMCs. Stated subset: CD45RA+ positively selected. The clonotype originates from a man younger than 30 in good health. Some clones in this sample may be carry-over from other donors' samples. In DNA form, the CDR3 reads TGCGCCAGCAGCTTGGTGGGACCCCGCACAGATACGCAGTATTTT. Residues: CASSLVGPRTDTQYF.